This T cell receptor beta chain is from a study of molecular identifiers for immune sequencing clone quantification. Study-wide background: Replicates involved a five-way split of RNA from around 20,000 or 99,000 naive CD8 cells, with sequencing of four.

This clonotype occurred many times. The antigen is unknown. The V and J ends lost 6 bases and 1 base respectively, with 9 bases between them. CDR3 length: 13 residues. Per germline, CDR1 MNHEY and CDR2 SVGAGI. Study-wide results and limits: Clones exceeding 20 RNA copies carried over 99% of effector molecules but under 1% of naive-cell molecules. Among 930,000 or so naive cells, as was reported, spiked Jurkat TCR RNA from one cell was detectable.

Bulk TCR libraries used previously described methods and listed TCR primers. TCRdb called the PCR reads again in MiXCR, with one record for every CDR3 protein. Here the sample spans about 510,000 distinct CDR3 sequences, about 26% being singletons. The gene calls are TRBV6-5 and TRBJ1-2, with a possible D match to TRBD1 (5 bases). The origin of this receptor is a human donor in good health. Some libraries in this study had Jurkat cell RNA spiked in. Specimen: naive CD8+ T cells from blood, with Jurkat cell RNA spiked in. Described subset: FACS-sorted CD8+CD4-CCR7+CD45RA+ naive T cells. CDR3 in amino acids: CASRLQDNYGYTF. The CDR3, as DNA: TGTGCCAGCAGATTACAGGATAACTATGGCTACACCTTC.